These 3 T cell receptor beta chains originate from one sample sequenced in a study of vaccination and CD4 T cells after COVID-19 (dated by TCRdb to 2021 to 2024). The library relied on PCR. Data came from an Illumina iSeq 100. DNA from cultured CD4+ T cells was subjected to TCR sequencing with the Oncomine TCR Beta short-read assay at the Johns Hopkins FTIC core. TCRdb itself trimmed the public reads at Q25 with fastp, ran MiXCR and retained productive beta chains. Here each entry gathers all rows of one CDR3 protein and keeps the most common genes and DNA. In this sample the table shows over 10,000 distinct CDR3 sequences, 50% of which occur a single time. Of the sample, about 19% is held by the ten largest clones. The meaning of the sample's treatment or condition label: approximately 11-day PBMC culture with coronavirus spike peptide pools or control peptides (ViraFEST assay). Their antigens remain unidentified.

The sequencing input was CD4+ T cells from blood, cultured in vitro. The receptors were sampled from a human donor who had recovered from COVID-19.

The genes are TRBV7-3 and TRBJ2-6; the D is unclear. V was pared by 4 bases and J by 3 bases, with 10 bases between. Germline loops: CDR1 SGHTA, CDR2 FQGTGA. The CDR3 consists of 15 residues. DNA for the CDR3: TGTGCCAGCAGCTCCCTCGATCGTGGGGCCAACGTCCTGACTTTC. Its translation: CASSSLDRGANVLTF.

The chain couples TRBV20-1 to TRBJ2-3; 9 bases are a match to TRBD2. CDR1 is DFQATT, CDR2 SNEGSKA, per germline (reference sequence). The CDR3 loop spans 17 amino acids. V shed 0 bases, J shed 1 base, and the junction held 8 bases outside the gene matches. The CDR3 bases are TGCAGTGCTAGAGATTCAGGTACTAGCGGGCGCACAGATACGCAGTATTTT. As protein: CSARDSGTSGRTDTQYF.

The genes are TRBV6-4 and TRBJ2-2; D is ambiguous. V gave up 2 bases and J gave up 3 bases, with 4 bases separating them. The CDR3 has 13 amino acids. Germline CDR1 MRHNA, CDR2 SNTAGT. The CDR3 nucleotides are TGTGCCAGCAGTGACAGGGACACCGGGGAGCTGTTTTTT. Residues: CASSDRDTGELFF.